This entry describes one T cell receptor beta chain. Its antigen is unknown. CDR3 length equals 16 residues. Trimming stripped 10 bases from V and 0 bases from J, with 16 bases between. CDR1 is ENHRY, CDR2 SYGVKD, per germline. Assay used: immunoSEQ multiplex PCR; TCRdb lists only in-frame clones, some missing. The sample lists almost 70,000 clones; approximately 82% were seen once. The sample belongs to a study of T cell responses to AZD1222 COVID-19 vaccine. Study-wide points: Mapped onto spike, vaccine-associated CD4 TCRs spanned it and were dominant at 160-218 and 743-854. Nearly half of spike-specific TCRs reportedly go after variant regions that carry no mutations. Spike-specific TCR breadth and depth grew following two AZD1222 doses. In a largely white British group with more females than males, clonal diversity was possibly underestimated.

The TCR was taken from an adult who received the AZD1222 COVID-19 vaccine. Sample: peripheral blood, taken 28 days after the second AZD1222 dose. The genes are TRBV10-3 and TRBJ2-6; perhaps TRBD2 as D (6 bases). The CDR3 region is CATLRDSNSGANVLTF. The DNA of the CDR3 is TGTGCCACCCTGCGGGACTCAAACTCTGGGGCCAACGTCCTGACTTTC.